This T cell receptor beta chain originates from a study of cytomegalovirus exposure and HLA in healthy donors. About this clone: Its specificity is unknown.

Amplification used 60 Vbeta primers and 13 Jbeta primers. Generated by immunoSEQ multiplex PCR, the TCRdb table keeps only in-frame clones and is missing some. Recorded for this sample: 150,000 to 200,000 clones. General study findings and limits: By a later analysis, the bulk of CMV-associated TCR beta chains appeared HLA-restricted. An analysis was carried out at a later point. It showed that HLA-associated TCR beta chains were more clonally expanded than equally common non-associated chains. The study flagged some 170 TCR beta chains as cytomegalovirus-associated. An apparent linkage of common viral pathogens to several of the most significant clusters emerged in a later analysis.

The TCR was taken from a man between 25 and 39 years old in good health and CMV-seronegative. Sequencing was performed on PBMCs.

DNA for the CDR3: TGTGCCAGCAGTCTAACCGGGACAGTCGCCTACGAGCAGTACTTC. It specifies CASSLTGTVAYEQYF. The chain joins TRBV14 to TRBJ2-7, with 7 bases aligning to TRBD1. Looked up from germline, CDR1 is SGHDN and CDR2 is FVKESK. The V and J ends lost 6 bases and 2 bases, in that order; junction bases with no gene match: 10. CDR3 length: 15 amino acids.